This T cell receptor beta chain comes out of a study of shared clonotypes between healthy human individuals. Whole-study findings and limits: The study's rarefaction showed incomplete sorted-subset sequencing despite large depth.

Here immunoSEQ multiplex PCR was the method, and the copy in TCRdb shows in-frame clones only, minus some. There are about 1 million clones in the sample; about 76% occur only once, and approximately 1.5% lies in the top ten. This CDR3 contains 13 residues. The V end lost 2 bases, the J end lost 3 bases, and 7 bases lay between the germline ends. Looked up from germline, CDR1 is SGHTA and CDR2 is FQGNSA. As for this clone: Its specificity is unknown.

The V gene is TRBV7-2, the J gene TRBJ1-1; no reliable D call. The TCR comes from a man in his late teens or twenties in good health. The sequenced sample was memory CD4+ T cells sorted from blood. Subset specified: CD45RA-negative fraction. The CDR3 DNA follows: TGTGCCAGCAGCTTATTTTCTGACACTGAAGCTTTCTTT. Translating gives CASSLFSDTEAFF.